This T cell receptor beta chain was obtained from a study of blood T cell repertoires in COVID-19. Study in general: Samples taken during acute and convalescent COVID-19 were collected in the United States, Italy and Spain. The cDNA or gDNA used as material had been derived from T cells, B-cell-depleted T cells, or PBMCs.

V lost 7 bases and J 8 bases, leaving 17 bases between the germline ends. This CDR3 comprises 13 residues. In the original workflow: Scientists estimated how many nucleated cells there were by amplifying reference gene primers. The assay was immunoSEQ multiplex PCR, and TCRdb's table has in-frame clones only and misses some. V, J and clone size are taken as reported in that table, and D and trimming were inferred from the DNA itself. The sample has fewer than 300,000 clones; 82% are singletons. Source material: peripheral blood. This rearrangement joins TRBV12-3 or TRBV12-4 to TRBJ1-2, with a possible D match to TRBD1 (5 bases). This clonotype originated in a woman aged 18 to 35 with acute or convalescent COVID-19. CDR3 DNA: TGTGCCAGCAATCCGCGGGGCTTAGGGGGCTACACCTTC. Its translation is CASNPRGLGGYTF.